The source of this TCR beta chain is a study of T cells in Graves' hyperthyroidism and ophthalmopathy. Study details: At the time of initial diagnosis and before any treatment, peripheral blood was collected.

The TCR beta CDR3 regions underwent amplification using RNA transcripts as the source. TCR CDR3 underwent first-round RT-PCR with the HTBI primer set. MiXCR, run by TCRdb on the multiplex PCR reads, gives a single entry per CDR3 protein. The repertoire holds about 420,000 distinct CDR3 sequences, with approximately 14% as singletons. A note on this clonotype: Its antigen is undetermined.

Study-wide points: In validation, the model predicted ophthalmopathy. These predictions came a median about 6.2 months before onset.

Sequencing was carried out using blood. This sequence originates from a woman aged 18-29 years with Graves' hyperthyroidism.

CDR3 coding DNA: TGTGCCAGCAGTGAGGGCGGGGTTGGGAATGAGCAGTTCTTC. Translating it yields CASSEGGVGNEQFF. This rearrangement joins TRBV2 to TRBJ2-1, with D maybe TRBD2 (6 bases). CDR3 size: 14 residues. Germline assignment: CDR1 SNHLY and CDR2 FYNNEI. V was shortened by 3 bases and J by 7 bases, with 13 bases between the two germline ends.